The rows below give T cell receptor beta chains drawn from one sample of a study of STAT3 mutations in large granular lymphocyte leukemia. Produced via immunoSEQ multiplex PCR; TCRdb's table is partial and in-frame only. The sample contains about 15,000 clones, 85% to 95% of which appear only once. The specimen was peripheral blood mononuclear cells. The receptors were sampled from a woman aged 45-65 years with T-cell large granular lymphocyte leukemia. Some clones in this sample may be carry-over from other donors' samples. The CDR3 runs from the conserved cysteine through the conserved F or W. A D gene is named only where the DNA matches it firmly.

D gene | J gene | V gene | CDR3 DNA | CDR3 protein
NA | TRBJ2-3 | TRBV7-2 | TGTGCCAGCAGCTTGCAGGGGGGAAGCACAGATACGCAGTATTTT | CASSLQGGSTDTQYF
NA | TRBJ2-7 | TRBV6-5 | TGTGCCAGCAGTTACAGTGGAACAGACTACGAGCAGTACTTC | CASSYSGTDYEQYF
TRBD2 | TRBJ2-1 | TRBV6-6 | TGTGCCAGCAGTACTCGGACTAGGAGTGGGGGGGGTGAGCAGTTCTTC | CASSTRTRSGGGEQFF
TRBD1 | TRBJ2-5 | TRBV7-9 | TGTGCCAGCAGCTCCCGGACAGGGATGCAGACCCAGTACTTC | CASSSRTGMQTQYF
TRBD2 | TRBJ2-5 | TRBV6-6 | TGTGCCAGCATCAACCCTAGCGGAGGCCAAGAGACCCAGTACTTC | CASINPSGGQETQYF
TRBD2 | TRBJ2-1 | TRBV7-9 | TGTGCCAGCAGCTTCCGGGGGAGCACTAGCGGGAATGAGCAGTTCTTC | CASSFRGSTSGNEQFF
NA | TRBJ1-1 | TRBV5-4 | TGTGCCAGCAGCTTATACGGGAGATGGAACACTGAAGCTTTCTTT | CASSLYGRWNTEAFF
NA | TRBJ2-1 | TRBV18 | TGTGCCAGCTCACCACTACAGTCCTACAATGAGCAGTTCTTC | CASSPLQSYNEQFF
NA | TRBJ2-7 | TRBV5-6 | TGTGCCAGCAGCTTGAGACTAAACTACGAGCAGTACTTC | CASSLRLNYEQYF
NA | TRBJ2-3 | TRBV5-6 | TGTGCCAGCGGTATAAGGGAAAATACGCAGTATTTT | CASGIRENTQYF
NA | TRBJ1-2 | TRBV4-3 | TGCGCCAGCAGGCGCGGACCTAACTATGGCTACACCTTC | CASRRGPNYGYTF